One and the same sample provided the 2 T cell receptor beta chains below, sequenced in a study of blood T cell repertoires in COVID-19. The data were produced by immunoSEQ multiplex PCR, yet TCRdb's version contains in-frame clones alone and is incomplete. The sample comprises roughly 18,000 clones, approximately 90% of which are singletons, and more than 15% rests with the top ten. Sequenced sample: peripheral blood. The receptor source for this set is a human donor in a cohort sampled during active COVID-19.

The chain uses TRBV7-9 and TRBJ2-1, with 8 bases lining up with TRBD2. J lost 7 bases, V lost 5 bases, and 16 bases had no gene match. Germline lookup yields CDR1 SEHNR and CDR2 FQNEAQ (reference sequence). The CDR3 totals 17 residues. The chain's CDR3 is CASSQGLLAGIANEQFF. The DNA of the CDR3 is TGTGCCAGCAGCCAAGGGCTATTAGCGGGGATAGCTAATGAGCAGTTCTTC.

This clone was detected once. This chain joins TRBV18 and TRBJ1-5; tentative D call: TRBD1 (5 bases). V was pared by 5 bases and J by 1 base, with 9 bases between. CDR1 is KGHSH, CDR2 LQKENI, per germline. The CDR3 extends over 14 amino acids. The CDR3 sequence: CASSSDSSNQPQHF. The CDR3, as DNA: TGTGCCAGCTCATCTGACAGCAGCAATCAGCCCCAGCATTTT.